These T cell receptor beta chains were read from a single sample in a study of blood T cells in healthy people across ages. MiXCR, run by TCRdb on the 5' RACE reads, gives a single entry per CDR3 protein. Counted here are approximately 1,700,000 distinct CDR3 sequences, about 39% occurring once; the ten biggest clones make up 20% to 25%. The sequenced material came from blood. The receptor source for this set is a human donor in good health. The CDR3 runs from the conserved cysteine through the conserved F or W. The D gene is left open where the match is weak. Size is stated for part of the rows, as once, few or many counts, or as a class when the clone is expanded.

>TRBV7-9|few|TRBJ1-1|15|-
CASSPLGSVNTEAFF
TGTGCCAGCAGTCCTTTAGGGTCTGTGAACACTGAAGCTTTCTTT
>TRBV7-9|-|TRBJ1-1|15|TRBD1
CASSPAGTGNTEAFF
TGTGCCAGCAGCCCAGCGGGGACAGGGAACACTGAAGCTTTCTTT
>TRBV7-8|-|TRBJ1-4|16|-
CASFQRYGATNEKLFF
TGTGCCAGCTTCCAGAGGTATGGGGCAACTAATGAAAAACTGTTTTTT
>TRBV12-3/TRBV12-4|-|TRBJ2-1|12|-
CASRGDNNEQFF
TGTGCCAGCAGAGGGGACAACAATGAGCAGTTCTTC
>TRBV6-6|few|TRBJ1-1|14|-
CASSYSIGDTEAFF
TGTGCCAGCAGTTACTCGATCGGGGACACTGAAGCTTTCTTT
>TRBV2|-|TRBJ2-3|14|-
CASSVAGTADTQYF
TGTGCCAGCAGTGTGGCGGGGACGGCAGATACGCAGTATTTT
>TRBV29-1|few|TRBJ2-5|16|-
CSVEGGALPILETQYF
TGCAGCGTTGAGGGGGGGGCCCTCCCCATTCTGGAGACCCAGTACTTC
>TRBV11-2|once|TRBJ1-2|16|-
CASSSPRQVQFYGYTF
TGTGCCAGCAGCTCCCCTCGGCAAGTACAATTCTATGGCTACACCTTC
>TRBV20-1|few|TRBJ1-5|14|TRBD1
CSALRGQGYQPQHF
TGCAGTGCTTTGAGAGGACAGGGATATCAGCCCCAGCATTTT
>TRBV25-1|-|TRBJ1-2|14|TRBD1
CASKKGTGAYGYTF
TGTGCCAGCAAGAAAGGGACAGGGGCCTATGGCTACACCTTC
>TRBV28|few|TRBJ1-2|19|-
CASSLGPFVTGQANYGYTF
TGTGCCAGCAGTTTAGGTCCGTTCGTCACAGGCCAGGCTAACTATGGCTACACCTTC
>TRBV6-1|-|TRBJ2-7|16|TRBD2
CASSEASRGDPYEQYF
TGTGCCAGCAGTGAAGCGAGTCGGGGGGACCCCTACGAGCAGTACTTC
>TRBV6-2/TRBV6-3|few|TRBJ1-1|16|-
CASSFFPSRGNTEAFF
TGTGCCAGCAGTTTCTTCCCAAGCAGGGGGAACACTGAAGCTTTCTTT
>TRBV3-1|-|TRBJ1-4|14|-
CASSIRAYNEKLFF
TGTGCCAGCAGCATCCGGGCTTATAATGAAAAACTGTTTTTT
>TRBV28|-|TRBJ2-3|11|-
CASSLVNTQYF
TGTGCCAGCAGTTTAGTAAATACGCAGTATTTT
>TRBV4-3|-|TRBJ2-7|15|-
CASSQGTWTEYEQYF
TGCGCCAGCAGCCAAGGGACCTGGACGGAGTACGAGCAGTACTTC
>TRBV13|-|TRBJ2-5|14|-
CASSLRKTQETQYF
TGTGCCAGCAGCCTACGGAAGACTCAAGAGACCCAGTACTTC
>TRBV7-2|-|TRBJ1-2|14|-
CASSLDIRDYGYTF
TGTGCCAGCAGCTTAGATATACGGGACTATGGCTACACCTTC
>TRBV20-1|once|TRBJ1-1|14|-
CSAPTPRGSFEAFF
TGCAGTGCTCCCACCCCGAGGGGCTCCTTCGAAGCTTTCTTT
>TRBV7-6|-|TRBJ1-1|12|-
CASSLARPEAFF
TGTGCCAGCAGCTTAGCACGGCCTGAAGCTTTCTTT
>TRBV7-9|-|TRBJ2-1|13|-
CASSQLRADEQFF
TGTGCCAGCAGCCAGCTTAGGGCGGATGAGCAGTTCTTC
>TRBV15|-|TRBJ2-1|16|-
CATSRVGRGNYNEQFF
TGTGCCACCAGCAGAGTAGGGCGGGGTAACTACAATGAGCAGTTCTTC
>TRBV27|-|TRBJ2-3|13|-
CASSLGSYHTQYF
TGTGCCAGCAGTTTGGGGAGCTACCATACGCAGTATTTT
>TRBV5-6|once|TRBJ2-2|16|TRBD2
CASSFGPGGITGELFF
TGTGCCAGCAGCTTCGGACCGGGAGGGATCACCGGGGAGCTGTTTTTT